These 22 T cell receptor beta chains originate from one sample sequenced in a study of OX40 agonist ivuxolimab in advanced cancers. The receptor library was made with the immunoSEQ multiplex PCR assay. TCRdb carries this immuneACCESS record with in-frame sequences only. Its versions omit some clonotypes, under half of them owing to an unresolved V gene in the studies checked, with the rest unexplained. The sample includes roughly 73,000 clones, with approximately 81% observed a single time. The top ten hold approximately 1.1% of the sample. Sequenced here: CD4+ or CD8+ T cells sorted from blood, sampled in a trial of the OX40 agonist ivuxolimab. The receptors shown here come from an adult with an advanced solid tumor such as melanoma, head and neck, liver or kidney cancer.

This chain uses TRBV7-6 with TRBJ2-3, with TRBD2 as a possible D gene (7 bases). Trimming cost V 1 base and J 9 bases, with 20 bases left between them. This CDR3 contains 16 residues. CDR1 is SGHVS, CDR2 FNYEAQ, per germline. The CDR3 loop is CASSLGIAGAVRTQYF. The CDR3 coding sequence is TGTGCCAGCAGCTTAGGTATTGCGGGGGCCGTTAGGACGCAGTATTTT. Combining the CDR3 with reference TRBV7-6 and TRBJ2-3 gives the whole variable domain GAGVSQSPRYKVTKRGQDVALRCDPISGHVSLYWYRQALGQGPEFLTYFNYEAQQDKSGLPNDRFSAERPEGSISTLTIQRTEQRDSAMYRCASSLGIAGAVRTQYFGPGTRLTVL.

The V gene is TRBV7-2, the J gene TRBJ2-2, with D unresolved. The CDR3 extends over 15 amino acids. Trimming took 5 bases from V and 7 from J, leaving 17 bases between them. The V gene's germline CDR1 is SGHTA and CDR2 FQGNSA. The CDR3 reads CASSPRTPPFGELFF. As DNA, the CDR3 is TGTGCCAGCAGCCCCCGGACCCCCCCCTTCGGGGAGCTGTTTTTT. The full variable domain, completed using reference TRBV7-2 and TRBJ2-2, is GAGVSQSPSNKVTEKGKDVELRCDPISGHTALYWYRQSLGQGLEFLIYFQGNSAPDKSGLPSDRFSAERTGGSVSTLTIQRTQQEDSAVYLCASSPRTPPFGELFFGEGSRLTVL.

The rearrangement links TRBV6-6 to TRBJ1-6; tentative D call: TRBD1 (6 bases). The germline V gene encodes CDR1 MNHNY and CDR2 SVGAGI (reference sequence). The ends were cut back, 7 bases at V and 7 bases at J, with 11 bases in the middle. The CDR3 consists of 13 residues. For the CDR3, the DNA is TGTGCCAGCAACAGGGAATTCAATTCACCCCTCCACTTT. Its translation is CASNREFNSPLHF.

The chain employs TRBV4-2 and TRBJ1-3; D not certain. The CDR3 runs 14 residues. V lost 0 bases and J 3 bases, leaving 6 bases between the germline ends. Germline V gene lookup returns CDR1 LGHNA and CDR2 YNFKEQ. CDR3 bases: TGTGCCAGCAGCCAAGATCTAAATGGAAACACCATATATTTT. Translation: CASSQDLNGNTIYF.

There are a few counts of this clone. CDR3 loop: CASSMRGPNTEAFF. CDR3 nucleotide sequence: TGTGCCAGTAGTATGAGGGGCCCGAACACTGAAGCTTTCTTT. The chain is built from TRBV19 and TRBJ1-1; D might be TRBD1 (5 bases). V lost 3 bases and J 1 base, leaving 9 bases between the germline ends. Germline V lookup: CDR1 LNHDA, CDR2 SQIVND (reference sequence). This CDR3 comprises 14 residues.

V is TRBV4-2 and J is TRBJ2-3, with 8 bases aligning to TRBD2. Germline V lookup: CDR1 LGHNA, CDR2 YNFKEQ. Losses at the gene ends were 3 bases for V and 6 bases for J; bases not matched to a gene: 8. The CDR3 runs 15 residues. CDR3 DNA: TGTGCCAGCAGCCAGACTAGCGACAAGGGGGATACGCAGTATTTT. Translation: CASSQTSDKGDTQYF.

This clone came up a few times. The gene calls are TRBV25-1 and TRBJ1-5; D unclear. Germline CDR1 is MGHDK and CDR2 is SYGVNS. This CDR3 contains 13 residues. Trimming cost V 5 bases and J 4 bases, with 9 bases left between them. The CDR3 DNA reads TGTGCCAGCAGTAGAACAGAAAATCAGCCCCAGCATTTT. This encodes CASSRTENQPQHF. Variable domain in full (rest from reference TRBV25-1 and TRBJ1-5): EADIYQTPRYLVIGTGKKITLECSQTMGHDKMYWYQQDPGMELHLIHYSYGVNSTEKGDLSSESTVSRIRTEHFPLTLESARPSHTSQYLCASSRTENQPQHFGDGTRLSIL.

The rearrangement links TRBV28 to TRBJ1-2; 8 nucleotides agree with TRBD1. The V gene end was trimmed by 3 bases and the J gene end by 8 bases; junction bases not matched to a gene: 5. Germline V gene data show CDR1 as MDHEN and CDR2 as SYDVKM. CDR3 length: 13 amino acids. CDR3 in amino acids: CASSFQGAGGYTF. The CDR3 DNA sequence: TGTGCCAGCAGTTTTCAGGGGGCGGGAGGCTACACCTTC.

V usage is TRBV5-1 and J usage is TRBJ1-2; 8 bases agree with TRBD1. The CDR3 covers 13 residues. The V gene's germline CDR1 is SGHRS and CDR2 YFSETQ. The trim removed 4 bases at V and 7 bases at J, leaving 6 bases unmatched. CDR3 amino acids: CASSTDRAGGYTF. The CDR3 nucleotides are TGCGCCAGCAGCACGGACAGGGCGGGTGGCTACACCTTC.

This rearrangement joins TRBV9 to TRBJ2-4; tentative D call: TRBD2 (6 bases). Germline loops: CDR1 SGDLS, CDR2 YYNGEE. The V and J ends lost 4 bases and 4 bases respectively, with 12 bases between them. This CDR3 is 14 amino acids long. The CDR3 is CASSMGLLKNIQYF. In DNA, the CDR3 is TGTGCCAGCAGCATGGGACTCTTAAAAAACATTCAGTACTTC. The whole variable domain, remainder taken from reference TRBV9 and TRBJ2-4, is DSGVTQTPKHLITATGQRVTLRCSPRSGDLSVYWYQQSLDQGLQFLIQYYNGEERAKGNILERFSAQQFPDLHSELNLSSLELGDSALYFCASSMGLLKNIQYFGAGTRLSVL.

The DNA of the CDR3 is TGTGCCAGCTCACAGCAACCAGGAAACACCATATATTTT. It is translated as CASSQQPGNTIYF. This chain links TRBV18 with TRBJ1-3, with unresolved D. The V and J ends lost 4 bases and 4 bases respectively, with 8 bases between them. Germline CDR1 reads KGHSH; CDR2 reads LQKENI. The CDR3 runs to 13 residues.

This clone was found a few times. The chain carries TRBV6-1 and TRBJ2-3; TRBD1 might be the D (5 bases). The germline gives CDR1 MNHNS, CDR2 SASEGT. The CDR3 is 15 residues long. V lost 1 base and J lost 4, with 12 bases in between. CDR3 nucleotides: TGTGCCAGCAGTGAAGAGGGGTTATTTTCAGATACGCAGTATTTT. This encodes CASSEEGLFSDTQYF.

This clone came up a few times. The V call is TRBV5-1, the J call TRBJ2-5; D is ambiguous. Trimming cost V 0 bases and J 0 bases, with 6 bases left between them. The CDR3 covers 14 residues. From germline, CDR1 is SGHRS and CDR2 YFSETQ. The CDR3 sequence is CASSLGSNQETQYF. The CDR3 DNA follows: TGCGCCAGCAGCTTGGGGTCAAACCAAGAGACCCAGTACTTC.

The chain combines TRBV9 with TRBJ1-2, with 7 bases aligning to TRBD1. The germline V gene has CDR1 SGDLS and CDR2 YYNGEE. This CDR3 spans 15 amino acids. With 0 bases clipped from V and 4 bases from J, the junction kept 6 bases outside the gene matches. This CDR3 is CASSVEAGGSYGYTF. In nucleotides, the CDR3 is TGTGCCAGCAGCGTAGAGGCAGGGGGGAGCTATGGCTACACCTTC.

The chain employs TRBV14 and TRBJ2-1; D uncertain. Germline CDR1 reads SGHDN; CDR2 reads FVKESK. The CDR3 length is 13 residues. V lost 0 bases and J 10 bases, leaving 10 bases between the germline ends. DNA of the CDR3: TGTGCCAGCAGCCAAGATAGGAAACAGGAGCAGTTCTTC. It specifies CASSQDRKQEQFF. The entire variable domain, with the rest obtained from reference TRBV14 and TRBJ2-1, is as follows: EAGVTQFPSHSVIEKGQTVTLRCDPISGHDNLYWYRRVMGKEIKFLLHFVKESKQDESGMPNNRFLAERTGGTYSTLKVQPAELEDSGVYFCASSQDRKQEQFFGPGTRLTVL.

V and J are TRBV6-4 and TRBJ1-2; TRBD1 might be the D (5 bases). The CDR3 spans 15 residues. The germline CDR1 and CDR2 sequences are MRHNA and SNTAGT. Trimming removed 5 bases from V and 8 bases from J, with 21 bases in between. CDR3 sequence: CASSPSIAGPRGYTF. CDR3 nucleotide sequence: TGTGCCAGCAGTCCCTCCATCGCGGGACCTAGGGGCTACACCTTC.

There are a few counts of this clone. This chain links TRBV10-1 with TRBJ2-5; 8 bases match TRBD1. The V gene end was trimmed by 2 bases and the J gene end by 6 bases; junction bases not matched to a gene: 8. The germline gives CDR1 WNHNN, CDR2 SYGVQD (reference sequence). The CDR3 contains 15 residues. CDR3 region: CASSEGGQGVKTQYF. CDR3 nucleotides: TGCGCCAGCAGTGAGGGAGGACAGGGTGTAAAGACCCAGTACTTC.

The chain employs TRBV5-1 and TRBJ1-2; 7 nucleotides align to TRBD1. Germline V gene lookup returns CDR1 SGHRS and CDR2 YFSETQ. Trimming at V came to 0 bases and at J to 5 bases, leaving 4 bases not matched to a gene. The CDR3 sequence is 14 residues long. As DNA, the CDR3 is TGCGCCAGCAGCTTGGACGGGACAGTTTATGGCTACACCTTC. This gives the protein CASSLDGTVYGYTF.

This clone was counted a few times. The CDR3 DNA sequence: TGTGCCAGCAGTTACTCTGGGGACTATGGCTACACCTTC. As protein: CASSYSGDYGYTF. The J gene is TRBJ1-2, the V gene TRBV6-5; D not resolved. The CDR3 is made up of 13 amino acids. The germline V gene encodes CDR1 MNHEY and CDR2 SVGAGI. The ends were cut back, 0 bases at V and 3 bases at J, with 5 bases in the middle.

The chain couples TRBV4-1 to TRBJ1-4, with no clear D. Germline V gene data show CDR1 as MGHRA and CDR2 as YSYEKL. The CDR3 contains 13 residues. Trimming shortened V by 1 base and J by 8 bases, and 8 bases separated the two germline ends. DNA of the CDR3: TGCGCCAGCAGCCAAGGGAGGGAGGAAAAACTGTTTTTT. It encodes CASSQGREEKLFF.

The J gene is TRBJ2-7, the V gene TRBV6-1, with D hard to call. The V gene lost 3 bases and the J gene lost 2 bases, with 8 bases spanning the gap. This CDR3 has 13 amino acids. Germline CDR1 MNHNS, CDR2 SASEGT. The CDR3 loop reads CASSENRAYEQYF. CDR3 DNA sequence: TGTGCCAGCAGTGAGAACCGAGCCTACGAGCAGTACTTC.

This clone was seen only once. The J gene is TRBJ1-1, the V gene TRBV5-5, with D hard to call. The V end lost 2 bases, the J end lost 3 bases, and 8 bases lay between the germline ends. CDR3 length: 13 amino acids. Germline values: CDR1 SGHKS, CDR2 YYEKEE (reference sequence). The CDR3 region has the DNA TGTGCCAGCAGCTTCCAACCGGACACTGAAGCTTTCTTT. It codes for CASSFQPDTEAFF.